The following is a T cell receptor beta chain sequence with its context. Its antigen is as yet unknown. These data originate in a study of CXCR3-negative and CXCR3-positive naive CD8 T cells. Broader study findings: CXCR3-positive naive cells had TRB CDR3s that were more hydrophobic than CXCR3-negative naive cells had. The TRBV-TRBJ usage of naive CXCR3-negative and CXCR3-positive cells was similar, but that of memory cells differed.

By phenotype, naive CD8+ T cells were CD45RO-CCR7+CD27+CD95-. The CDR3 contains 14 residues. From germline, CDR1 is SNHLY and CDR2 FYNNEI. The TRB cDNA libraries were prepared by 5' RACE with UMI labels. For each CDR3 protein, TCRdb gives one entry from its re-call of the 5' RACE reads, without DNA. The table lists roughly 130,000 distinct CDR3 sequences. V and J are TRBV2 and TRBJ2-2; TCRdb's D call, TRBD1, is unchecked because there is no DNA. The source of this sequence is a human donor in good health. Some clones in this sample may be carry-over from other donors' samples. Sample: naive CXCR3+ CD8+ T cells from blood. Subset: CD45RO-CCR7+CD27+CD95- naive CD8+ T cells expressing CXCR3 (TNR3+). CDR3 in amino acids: CAAGDRKNTGELFF.